This is a list of T cell receptor beta chains from one sample in a study of shared clonotypes between healthy human individuals. TCRdb's copy holds only in-frame clones and misses some; the assay was immunoSEQ multiplex PCR. The sample carries 500,000 to 650,000 clones, roughly four fifths recorded once. Specimen: PBMCs. These receptors all stem from a woman aged 40-49 years in good health. Some clones in this sample may be carry-over from other donors' samples. The CDR3 runs from the conserved cysteine through the conserved F or W. D genes are given only for firm matches. Size is stated for part of the rows, as once, few or many counts, or as a class when the clone is expanded.

>TRBV6-4|TRBD1|-|TRBJ2-3|14
TGTGCCAGCAGCCCCAGGGGGAGTTACGATACGCAGTATTTT
CASSPRGSYDTQYF
>TRBV7-9|-|-|TRBJ2-1|16
TGTGCCAGCAGCTTAGAGCTAGGGAGCGTCTACAATGAGCAGTTCTTC
CASSLELGSVYNEQFF
>TRBV11-2|-|-|TRBJ2-2|15
TGTGCCAGCAGCATTACGCGGCACCCCACCGGGGAGCTGTTTTTT
CASSITRHPTGELFF
>TRBV5-4|-|-|TRBJ2-7|15
TGTGCCAGCAGCTTGGCCACTAGCAGTTCCTACGAGCAGTACTTC
CASSLATSSSYEQYF
>TRBV4-2|-|-|TRBJ2-7|17
TGTGCCAGCAGCCGCCGAGGGGGCGGGACTCAGGCCTACGAGCAGTACTTC
CASSRRGGGTQAYEQYF
>TRBV5-4|TRBD1|-|TRBJ2-5|14
TGTGCCAGCAGCTTGGAGGGGGCCCTGGCCACCCAGTACTTC
CASSLEGALATQYF
>TRBV18|TRBD2|-|TRBJ2-3|20
TGTGCCAGCTCACCTATTATAGCGGGAGGGCCAAGCACCTCCACAGATACGCAGTATTTT
CASSPIIAGGPSTSTDTQYF
>TRBV11-3|-|-|TRBJ2-4|14
TGTGCCAGCAGCTTAGGAAGGGGGTGGAACATTCAGTACTTC
CASSLGRGWNIQYF
>TRBV6-6|TRBD2|-|TRBJ2-3|16
TGTGCCAGCAGTTACGGACTAGCGGGAGGCGCAGATACGCAGTATTTT
CASSYGLAGGADTQYF
>TRBV7-9|TRBD1|-|TRBJ2-7|15
TGTGCCAGCAGCCAACGATCGGACAGGGATGTTTCGCAGTACTTC
CASSQRSDRDVSQYF
>TRBV6-5|-|-|TRBJ2-1|14
TGTGCCAGCAGGTTGCTGGGACAATACAATGAGCAGTTCTTC
CASRLLGQYNEQFF
>TRBV30|-|-|TRBJ2-3|13
TGTGCCTGGAATGCCAGGTTCACAGATACGCAGTATTTT
CAWNARFTDTQYF
>TRBV5-1|TRBD2|-|TRBJ2-2|17
TGCGCCAGCAGCTCTACTAGCGGGAGGGTATTCGCCGGGGAGCTGTTTTTT
CASSSTSGRVFAGELFF
>TRBV7-8|TRBD2|-|TRBJ2-7|14
TGTGCCAGCAGCACCTCAGGACTAGTGTGGGAGCAGTACTTC
CASSTSGLVWEQYF
>TRBV4-2|-|-|TRBJ2-7|15
TGTGCCAGCAGCCAAGTTCGATCTGGGGGTGCTGAGCAGTACTTC
CASSQVRSGGAEQYF
>TRBV2|-|many|TRBJ1-3|15
TGTGCCAGCAGTGAAAGGGGGGGTTATGGAAACACCATATATTTT
CASSERGGYGNTIYF
>TRBV21-1|-|-|TRBJ2-1|16
TGTGCCAGCAGCAAAGGACAGGCGAGCTCCTACAATGAGCAGTTCTTC
CASSKGQASSYNEQFF
>TRBV29-1|-|-|TRBJ1-1|13
TGCAGCGTTGAAGTGACTATGAACACTGAAGCTTTCTTT
CSVEVTMNTEAFF
>TRBV29-1|-|-|TRBJ1-2|13
TGCAGCGTTCTTGGGGAGTTGCACTATGGCTACACCTTC
CSVLGELHYGYTF
>TRBV7-8|-|-|TRBJ2-7|16
TGTGCCAGCAGCTTAGTTCTAGCGCGAAGCTCCTACGAGCAGTACTTC
CASSLVLARSSYEQYF
>TRBV4-2|-|once|TRBJ2-7|15
TGTGCCAGCAGCCAAGTAGCGGAGGGGTCCTACGAGCAGTACTTC
CASSQVAEGSYEQYF
>TRBV4-3|-|-|TRBJ2-1|16
TGCGCCAGCAGCCAAGAAGGAGCAAACTCCTACAATGAGCAGTTCTTC
CASSQEGANSYNEQFF
>TRBV28|-|-|TRBJ1-5|11
TGTGCCAGCAGCACTAATCAGCCCCAGCATTTT
CASSTNQPQHF
>TRBV5-8|-|once|TRBJ1-1|15
TGTGCCAGCAGCTTCGAACAGGTTATGAACACTGAAGCTTTCTTT
CASSFEQVMNTEAFF
>TRBV18|-|-|TRBJ2-7|15
TGTGCCAGCTCACCCGGCGGGGGCAGGGACAACGAGCAGTACTTC
CASSPGGGRDNEQYF
>TRBV9|-|-|TRBJ2-3|14
TGTGCCAGCACCTGGAGGGAGAACGCAGATACGCAGTATTTT
CASTWRENADTQYF
>TRBV5-4|TRBD2|-|TRBJ2-3|16
TGTGCCAGCAGCTTGGAACTAGCGGGAGTGCGAGATACGCAGTATTTT
CASSLELAGVRDTQYF
>TRBV29-1|-|few|TRBJ2-3|12
TGCAGCGTTGAGGACAGCACAGATACGCAGTATTTT
CSVEDSTDTQYF
>TRBV18|-|-|TRBJ1-2|14
TGTGCCAGCTACAGCGATTCCTCTAACTATGGCTACACCTTC
CASYSDSSNYGYTF
>TRBV6-5|-|few|TRBJ2-2|14
TGTGCCAGCAGTTACTCAGGAAGGACCGGGGAGCTGTTTTTT
CASSYSGRTGELFF
>TRBV9|-|-|TRBJ1-3|14
TGTGCCAGCAGCGTAGGGGGAGAGGGAAACACCATATATTTT
CASSVGGEGNTIYF
>TRBV5-5|-|-|TRBJ1-5|13
TGTGCCAGCAGCTTGGAAGCGGTTCAGCCCCAGCATTTT
CASSLEAVQPQHF
>TRBV7-2|TRBD2|-|TRBJ2-1|18
TGTGCCAGCAGCTCCCAAAGTGCGGGAGTGGGGTCCTACAATGAGCAGTTCTTC
CASSSQSAGVGSYNEQFF
>TRBV7-2|TRBD2|-|TRBJ2-3|14
TGTGCCACCCAACCGGCTAGCGGGAGAGATACGCAGTATTTT
CATQPASGRDTQYF
>TRBV7-8|-|once|TRBJ2-1|11
TGTGCCAGCAGCCCCTCGGGGGAGCAGTTCTTC
CASSPSGEQFF
>TRBV27|-|-|TRBJ2-5|14
TGTGCCAGCAGTCCCCGGGACATCCAAGAGACCCAGTACTTC
CASSPRDIQETQYF
>TRBV27|TRBD2|-|TRBJ2-3|19
TGTGCCAGCAGTTCCGCTAGCGGGAGGGCCCGGGGTCGCACAGATACGCAGTATTTT
CASSSASGRARGRTDTQYF
>TRBV7-2|-|-|TRBJ1-1|15
TGTGCCAGCAGCTCGCGTTGGGGGGCGGGTACTGAAGCTTTCTTT
CASSSRWGAGTEAFF
>TRBV28|-|-|TRBJ1-1|14
TGTGCCAGCAGTTTCCCGGGACAAACCACTGAAGCTTTCTTT
CASSFPGQTTEAFF
>TRBV19|-|-|TRBJ2-1|15
TGTGCCAGTAGTATAGCAGGTGGCTCCTACAATGAGCAGTTCTTC
CASSIAGGSYNEQFF
>TRBV19|-|-|TRBJ1-5|14
TGTGCCAGTAACCAAGGGGGTAATTATCAGCCCCAGCATTTT
CASNQGGNYQPQHF
>TRBV7-9|-|-|TRBJ1-6|15
TGTGCCAGCAGCTTAGTGGGGGGCCTAAATTCACCCCTCCACTTT
CASSLVGGLNSPLHF
>TRBV11-2|-|-|TRBJ2-7|15
TGTGCCAGCAGCTTAGCGCCGACAAGGGGCTACGAGCAGTACTTC
CASSLAPTRGYEQYF
>TRBV6-6|-|-|TRBJ2-3|13
TGTGCCAGCAGTTACTCGACCGTAGATACGCAGTATTTT
CASSYSTVDTQYF
>TRBV11-2|-|once|TRBJ2-5|13
TGTGCCAGCAGCCCCCCAGGGAAAGAGACCCAGTACTTC
CASSPPGKETQYF
>TRBV28|TRBD1|-|TRBJ1-2|14
TGTGCCAGCAGCAAGACAGGGGAAGACTATGGCTACACCTTC
CASSKTGEDYGYTF
>TRBV19|TRBD1|few|TRBJ2-7|14
TGTGCCAGTACCCAGACAGGGGCTATCTACGAGCAGTACTTC
CASTQTGAIYEQYF
>TRBV18|-|once|TRBJ1-2|13
TGTGCCAGCTCACCGCCATCTTACTATGGCTACACCTTC
CASSPPSYYGYTF